This TCR beta chain was sequenced during a study of cytomegalovirus exposure and HLA in healthy donors. Whole-study results and caveats: Usually a TCR sequence was rare, but some public TCRs were found in many donors. The finding came from a later analysis; first-cohort TCR clusters tended to co-occur in the roughly 110 validation repertoires.

As to this clone: Antigen: not known.

Generated by immunoSEQ multiplex PCR, the TCRdb table keeps only in-frame clones and is missing some. The data hold about 280,000 clones, with roughly 88% observed a single time. There are 16 residues in the CDR3. CDR1 is SGHAT and CDR2 is FQNNGV in the germline V gene. V was trimmed by 7 bases and J by 0 bases, leaving 18 bases between them. The receptor's source is a woman aged 18-29 years in good health and CMV-seronegative. This chain links TRBV11-2 with TRBJ1-2; tentatively, D is TRBD1 (6 bases). The sequenced sample consisted of PBMCs. CDR3 in amino acids: CASTPEDSDSNYGYTF. The CDR3 nucleotides read TGTGCCAGCACACCTGAGGACAGTGATTCTAACTATGGCTACACCTTC.